This entry lists 32 T cell receptor beta chains sequenced from one sample in a study of molecular identifiers for immune sequencing clone quantification. In TCRdb, the PCR reads were re-called with MiXCR into one record per CDR3 protein. The sample has more than 450,000 distinct CDR3 sequences; over 20% are singletons. The sequencing sample was made of naive CD8+ T cells from blood, with Jurkat cell RNA spiked in. The subset here: FACS-sorted CD8+CD4-CCR7+CD45RA+ naive T cells. These receptors all come from a human donor in good health. Some libraries in this study had Jurkat cell RNA spiked in.

This clonotype was seen a handful of times. The chain uses TRBV6-2 or TRBV6-3 and TRBJ1-1; D gene ambiguous. Per the germline V gene, CDR1 is MNHEY and CDR2 is SVGEGT. Trimming removed 2 bases at V and 10 bases at J, with 8 bases between. The CDR3 length is 11 residues. The chain's CDR3 is CASSYAERAFF. CDR3 DNA sequence: TGTGCCAGCAGTTACGCCGAGAGAGCTTTCTTT.

This clonotype was found many times. The CDR3 DNA reads TGTGCCAGCAGTTTATCTGGGACAGGGATCACTGAAGCTTTCTTT. Amino acids: CASSLSGTGITEAFF. The chain couples TRBV28 to TRBJ1-1; 9 nucleotides line up with TRBD1. The CDR3 runs to 15 residues. V lost 1 base and J lost 4; bases outside the gene matches: 4. Germline V CDR1 and CDR2: MDHEN, SYDVKM.

As for this clonotype: Likely a read error: the CDR3 ends without its conserved phenylalanine or tryptophan. The chain employs TRBV5-1 and TRBJ2-1; 10 nucleotides line up with TRBD2. CDR1 is SGHRS, CDR2 YFSETQ, per germline. Unmatched junction bases numbered 6, after V lost 2 bases and J lost 7 bases. This CDR3 region has 15 residues. CDR3 nucleotide sequence: TGCGCCAGCAGCTTCCTAGCGGGAGTCGGTAATGAGCAGTTCTCC. Encoded protein: CASSFLAGVGNEQFS.

This clonotype was observed a handful of times. The V gene is TRBV5-1, the J gene TRBJ2-1; D might be TRBD1 or TRBD2, each matching 6 bases. The length of the CDR3 is 15 residues. The V gene lost 4 bases and the J gene lost 5 bases, with 16 bases spanning the gap. Germline loops: CDR1 SGHRS, CDR2 YFSETQ. The CDR3, as DNA: TGCGCCAGCAGCCCGGGGCGGGACAACGACAATGAGCAGTTCTTC. This translates into CASSPGRDNDNEQFF.

There are many counts of this clonotype. This chain uses TRBV5-5 with TRBJ1-1; perhaps TRBD1 as D (6 bases). Germline V gene sequence: CDR1 SGHKS, CDR2 YYEKEE (reference sequence). V was pared by 1 base and J by 4 bases, with 8 bases between. CDR3 length: 13 amino acids. CDR3 coding DNA: TGTGCCAGCAGCTTGATCAGGGGCACTGAAGCTTTCTTT. Translated: CASSLIRGTEAFF.

In its sample, this clonotype was seen many times. This sequence joins TRBV4-1 and TRBJ1-1; D is uncertain. CDR3 length: 16 amino acids. Trimming pared 2 bases from V and 0 bases from J, leaving 13 bases between. CDR1 MGHRA and CDR2 YSYEKL come from the germline V gene. For the CDR3, the DNA is TGCGCCAGCAGCCAACCCCCCGCCAGGATGAACACTGAAGCTTTCTTT. It is translated as CASSQPPARMNTEAFF.

Turning to this clonotype: An end of the junction does not agree with germline; a read error may underlie this. The V call is TRBV6-5, the J call TRBJ2-6; 10 nucleotides agree with TRBD1. Germline V gives CDR1 MNHEY, CDR2 SVGAGI. CDR3 length: 19 amino acids. CDR3 amino acids: CVSSYGSTGGLSGANVLTF. The CDR3 nucleotides read TGTGTCAGCAGTTACGGGTCGACAGGGGGCCTCTCTGGGGCCAACGTCCTGACTTTC.

CDR3 coding DNA: TGTGCCATCAGTGAAGAGTCACCCCCAGGGCCGAATTCACCCCTCCACTTT. It translates to CAISEESPPGPNSPLHF. The chain couples TRBV10-3 to TRBJ1-6; a possible D gene is TRBD1 (5 bases). Germline CDR1 reads ENHRY; CDR2 reads SYGVKD. V lost 3 bases, J lost 7 bases, and 19 bases lay in between. The CDR3 contains 17 residues.

The CDR3 sequence: CASSLVPREQETQYF. CDR3 nucleotides: TGTGCCAGCAGCTTGGTGCCTAGGGAGCAAGAGACCCAGTACTTC. The chain joins TRBV5-4 to TRBJ2-5, with D tentatively TRBD2 (5 bases). Trimming took 0 bases from V and 2 from J, leaving 11 bases between them. The CDR3 sequence is 15 residues long. Per the germline V gene, CDR1 is SGHNT and CDR2 is YYREEE (reference sequence).

The rearrangement uses TRBV3-1 and TRBJ1-1; D might be TRBD1 (6 bases). V was pared by 1 base and J by 3 bases, with 12 bases between. CDR1 and CDR2 (germline): LGHDT, YNNKEL (reference sequence). There are 15 residues in the CDR3. In nucleotides, the CDR3 is TGTGCCAGCAGCCAAGCCGTCGGGGGCCACACTGAAGCTTTCTTT. Translation: CASSQAVGGHTEAFF.

There are many counts of this clonotype. The chain joins TRBV20-1 to TRBJ2-7; 9 positions match TRBD2. The CDR3 spans 14 residues. Germline-derived CDR1 and CDR2 are DFQATT and SNEGSKA (reference sequence). Trimming removed 3 bases from V and 2 bases from J; junction bases left unmatched: 5. For the CDR3, the DNA is TGCAGTGCTAGTCTAGCGGGACCGGCCTACGAGCAGTACTTC. It specifies CSASLAGPAYEQYF.

This clonotype was counted many times. The chain links TRBV7-9 to TRBJ2-5; 7 bases agree with TRBD1. CDR3 length: 15 residues. Trimming at V came to 5 bases and at J to 9 bases, leaving 15 bases not matched to a gene. CDR1 is SEHNR, CDR2 FQNEAQ, per germline (reference sequence). The CDR3: CASSERLEAQGAQYF. The CDR3 DNA reads as TGTGCCAGCAGCGAACGACTCGAGGCCCAGGGGGCCCAGTACTTC.

This clonotype was observed many times. The gene calls are TRBV5-6 and TRBJ2-7, with 8 nucleotides matching TRBD1. The CDR3 has 15 residues. CDR1 and CDR2 from the germline V gene are SGHDT and YYEEEE. The J segment lost 1 base and the V segment lost 2 bases, leaving 5 bases of the junction unmatched. The CDR3 DNA sequence: TGTGCCAGCAGCTTCGGGACAGGCCCTTCCTACGAGCAGTACTTC. It codes for CASSFGTGPSYEQYF. The variable domain in full, completed from reference TRBV5-6 and TRBJ2-7, reads DAGVTQSPTHLIKTRGQQVTLRCSPKSGHDTVSWYQQALGQGPQFIFQYYEEEERQRGNFPDRFSGHQFPNYSSELNVNALLLGDSALYLCASSFGTGPSYEQYFGPGTRLTVT.

Note on this clonotype: A much larger clonotype is one base distant, so this may be a read error. The rearrangement joins TRBV12-3 or TRBV12-4 to TRBJ2-2; weak D call: TRBD2 (6 bases). CDR3 length: 14 residues. CDR3 region: CASSRLVDTGELLF. Written as DNA, the CDR3 is TGTGCCAGCAGTCGACTAGTGGACACCGGGGAGCTGTTGTTT.

CDR3 nucleotides: TGTGCCAGCAGCTACTCAGGGGCCCCCACTGAAGCTTTCTTT. This encodes CASSYSGAPTEAFF. This chain links TRBV13 with TRBJ1-1; possibly TRBD1 for D (6 bases). The CDR3 is made up of 14 amino acids. The germline CDR1 and CDR2 sequences are PRHDT and FYEKMQ (reference sequence). V lost 4 bases to trimming and J lost 4 bases, with 13 bases between them. The variable domain in full, with the rest retrieved from reference TRBV13 and TRBJ1-1, is AAGVIQSPRHLIKEKRETATLKCYPIPRHDTVYWYQQGPGQDPQFLISFYEKMQSDKGSIPDRFSAQQFSDYHSELNMSSLELGDSALYFCASSYSGAPTEAFFGQGTRLTVV.

V gene TRBV7-8 combines with J gene TRBJ2-5; TRBD1 might be the D (5 bases). This CDR3 region has 14 residues. The germline gives CDR1 SGHVS, CDR2 FQNEAQ. V gave up 4 bases and J gave up 5 bases, with 14 bases separating them. The DNA of the CDR3 is TGTGCCAGCAGCTCCTCAGGGCCGTGGGAGACCCAGTACTTC. Its protein is CASSSSGPWETQYF.

This clonotype has just a few counts. Given a much more abundant clone one base away, this may be a read error. The V and J genes are TRBV25-1 and TRBJ2-5, with 10 bases matching TRBD2. The CDR3 contains 13 residues. Germline lookup yields CDR1 MGHDK and CDR2 SYGVNS. CDR3 nucleotides: TGTGGCAGCGGAGCGGGAGGGCGAGAGACCCAGTACTTC. This translates into CGSGAGGRETQYF. Variable domain in full (rest from reference TRBV25-1 and TRBJ2-5): EADIYQTPRYLVIGTGKKITLECSQTMGHDKMYWYQQDPGMELHLIHYSYGVNSTEKGDLSSESTVSRIRTEHFPLTLESARPSHTSQYLCGSGAGGRETQYFGPGTRLLVL.

This clonotype was found a few times. This chain uses TRBV10-3 with TRBJ1-4; no reliable D call. Trimming removed 5 bases at V and 0 bases at J, with 4 bases between. Germline values: CDR1 ENHRY, CDR2 SYGVKD. CDR3 length: 13 amino acids. The CDR3 region has the DNA TGTGCCATCAGTAGGGCAACTAATGAAAAACTGTTTTTT. Its protein is CAISRATNEKLFF.

Regarding this clonotype: One end of the junction fails to match germline, which may point to a read error. The chain is built from TRBV9 and TRBJ2-7, with D tentatively TRBD1 or TRBD2 (7 bases each). The CDR3 has 13 residues. The germline V gene has CDR1 SGDLS and CDR2 YYNGEE. The CDR3 DNA is TGTGCCAGCAGCGCCCAGGGGGACTACGAGCAGCACTTC. It yields the protein CASSAQGDYEQHF.

At least ten counts were recorded for this clonotype. CDR3 amino acids: CASSLPAERVGDYNEQFF. The CDR3, as DNA: TGTGCCAGCAGCCTCCCCGCGGAGCGGGTGGGAGACTACAATGAGCAGTTCTTC. J is TRBJ2-1 and V is TRBV11-2; maybe TRBD2 (6 bases). The CDR3 contains 18 residues. V shed 5 bases and J shed 3 bases, with 23 bases lying between them. Per germline, CDR1 SGHAT and CDR2 FQNNGV.

This chain joins TRBV19 and TRBJ2-7; D is ambiguous. This CDR3 region has 13 residues. Trimming pared 3 bases from V and 2 bases from J, leaving 8 bases between. Per germline, CDR1 LNHDA and CDR2 SQIVND (reference sequence). The CDR3 bases are TGTGCCAGTAGTATGGACGGCACCTACGAGCAGTACTTC. Its protein is CASSMDGTYEQYF. The full variable domain, its missing parts supplied by reference TRBV19 and TRBJ2-7, is DGGITQSPKYLFRKEGQNVTLSCEQNLNHDAMYWYRQDPGQGLRLIYYSQIVNDFQKGDIAEGYSVSREKKESFPLTVTSAQKNPTAFYLCASSMDGTYEQYFGPGTRLTVT.

This clonotype occurred a few times. The V call is TRBV19, the J call TRBJ2-2; 10 nucleotides agree with TRBD2. The length of the CDR3 is 13 residues. CDR1 LNHDA and CDR2 SQIVND come from the germline V gene (reference sequence). Unmatched junction bases numbered 0, after V lost 3 bases and J lost 8 bases. The CDR3 spells CASSMGLAGELFF. CDR3 DNA: TGTGCCAGTAGTATGGGACTAGCGGGGGAGCTGTTTTTT.

The chain is built from TRBV7-9 and TRBJ2-4, with D maybe TRBD1 (6 bases). The V end was cut by 5 bases, the J end by 4 bases, with 12 bases between. Germline V gene sequence: CDR1 SEHNR, CDR2 FQNEAQ (reference sequence). The CDR3 length is 14 residues. The CDR3 protein is CASSDGTRKNIQYF. CDR3 coding DNA: TGTGCCAGCAGCGACGGGACACGGAAAAACATTCAGTACTTC.

This clonotype was picked up many times. This rearrangement joins TRBV5-4 to TRBJ1-1, with D possibly matching TRBD1 (5 bases). Between the trimmed V and J ends, which lost 5 bases and 1 base, there was a span of 27 bases. Germline V gene lookup returns CDR1 SGHNT and CDR2 YYREEE (reference sequence). CDR3 length: 19 residues. Here the CDR3 reads CASSPRSGTPVEENTEAFF. CDR3 bases: TGTGCCAGCAGTCCACGCTCCGGGACTCCTGTAGAAGAGAACACTGAAGCTTTCTTT.

The chain links TRBV7-9 to TRBJ2-4; D perhaps matches TRBD2 (5 bases). Trimming took off 5 bases at V and 0 bases at J, with 11 bases between the two ends. Germline-derived CDR1 and CDR2 are SEHNR and FQNEAQ (reference sequence). The CDR3 length is 15 residues. CDR3 bases: TGTGCCAGCAGCCTGACGACTATAGCCAAAAACATTCAGTACTTC. This sequence encodes CASSLTTIAKNIQYF.

For the CDR3, the DNA is TGTGCCAGCAGTTTATTCGGCGTGGGGAGCTCCTACGAGCAGTACTTC. Translation: CASSLFGVGSSYEQYF. V is TRBV28 and J is TRBJ2-7; maybe TRBD2 (5 bases). The CDR3 extends over 16 amino acids. Germline CDR1 is MDHEN and CDR2 is SYDVKM. V dropped 1 base and J dropped 0 bases, with 13 bases sitting between them.

This clonotype was found once. One base away lies a much larger clone, so this may be a sequencing read error. This chain uses TRBV27 with TRBJ2-3; D is possibly TRBD2 (7 bases). CDR1 MNHEY and CDR2 SMNVEV come from the germline V gene (reference sequence). The CDR3 extends over 16 amino acids. The CDR3 DNA follows: TGTGCCGGCAGTTTAATTTGGGGGGGCGGCACAGATACGCAGTATTTT. Its translation is CAGSLIWGGGTDTQYF.

On this clonotype itself: A read error may produce the germline difference seen at one junction end. The chain recombines TRBV2 with TRBJ1-2; 9 nucleotides line up with TRBD1. Germline CDR1 and CDR2: SNHLY and FYNNEI. The CDR3 is 14 residues long. The CDR3 spells CASREGQGHYGYTF. The CDR3 DNA reads TGTGCCAGCAGGGAAGGACAGGGGCACTATGGCTACACCTTC. Looking up the rest from reference TRBV2 and TRBJ1-2 gives the full variable domain: EPEVTQTPSHQVTQMGQEVILRCVPISNHLYFYWYRQILGQKVEFLVSFYNNEISEKSEIFDDQFSVERPDGSNFTLKIRSTKLEDSAMYFCASREGQGHYGYTFGSGTRLTVV.

At least ten counts were recorded for this clonotype. The rearrangement joins TRBV19 to TRBJ2-7; 8 nucleotides align to TRBD1. Germline assignment: CDR1 LNHDA and CDR2 SQIVND (reference sequence). Unmatched junction bases numbered 3, after V lost 4 bases and J lost 4 bases. This CDR3 spans 13 amino acids. CDR3 amino acids: CASSSRQGYEQYF. Written as DNA, the CDR3 is TGTGCCAGTAGTAGCCGACAGGGGTACGAGCAGTACTTC.

In its sample, this clonotype was seen a few times. The rearrangement joins TRBV30 to TRBJ1-1, with TRBD1 as a possible D gene (6 bases). The CDR3 has 13 residues. Germline loops: CDR1 GTSNPN, CDR2 SVGIG (reference sequence). Deletions cut 5 bases from V and 3 bases from J, with 13 bases between. The CDR3 protein is CAWVEGDYTEAFF. The CDR3 DNA reads TGTGCCTGGGTGGAGGGGGACTACACTGAAGCTTTCTTT.

This clonotype was recorded at least ten times. The V gene is TRBV6-5, the J gene TRBJ2-7, with 7 bases identical to TRBD1. Germline CDR1 is MNHEY and CDR2 is SVGAGI. V lost 8 bases, J lost 5 bases, and 6 bases stayed unmatched. This CDR3 is built from 12 residues. The DNA of the CDR3 is TGTGCCAGCGGGCCCGACAGGGACGAGCAGTACTTC. This translates into CASGPDRDEQYF.

The CDR3 sequence: CASTLGVGGYGYTF. The CDR3 region has the DNA TGTGCCAGCACTTTGGGTGTAGGGGGCTATGGCTACACCTTC. This chain links TRBV5-6 with TRBJ1-2, with D possibly TRBD1 on 6 matching bases. The CDR3 spans 14 residues. Germline V lookup: CDR1 SGHDT, CDR2 YYEEEE. Trimming shortened V by 6 bases and J by 4 bases, and 16 bases separated the two germline ends.